A single sample is the source of the 21 T cell receptor beta chains below, sequenced in a study of cytomegalovirus exposure and HLA in healthy donors. Amplification used 60 Vbeta primers and 13 Jbeta primers. Clones were sequenced by immunoSEQ multiplex PCR, and TCRdb holds only the in-frame ones, with some missing. The sample yields roughly 180,000 clones, around 84% seen once. Material for sequencing was PBMCs. The receptor set was obtained from a boy aged 2 to 10 in good health and CMV-seronegative.

This chain joins TRBV28 and TRBJ2-4; perhaps TRBD2 as D (5 bases). This CDR3 region has 13 residues. Looked up from germline, CDR1 is MDHEN and CDR2 is SYDVKM. V was cut by 6 bases and J by 6 bases, with 12 bases left in between. CDR3 DNA sequence: TGTGCCAGCAGCCCTCCTGGAGGAAACATTCAGTACTTC. As protein: CASSPPGGNIQYF.

The gene calls are TRBV4-1 and TRBJ1-4; D gene unclear. Germline CDR1 and CDR2: MGHRA and YSYEKL. CDR3 size: 15 residues. Trimming left V 2 bases short and J 3 bases short, with 10 bases between. The CDR3 protein is CASSQTEISNEKLFF. The CDR3 region has the DNA TGCGCCAGCAGCCAAACAGAAATTTCTAATGAAAAACTGTTTTTT.

The chain joins TRBV19 to TRBJ2-7; 9 bases agree with TRBD1. The J segment lost 2 bases and the V segment lost 9 bases, leaving 8 bases of the junction unmatched. This CDR3 comprises 14 residues. CDR1 and CDR2 from the germline V gene are LNHDA and SQIVND (reference sequence). For the CDR3, the DNA is TGTGCCAGCAGGGAGGGACAGGGCCCCTACGAGCAGTACTTC. Protein: CASREGQGPYEQYF. Using reference TRBV19 and TRBJ2-7 for the parts outside the CDR3, the full variable domain is DGGITQSPKYLFRKEGQNVTLSCEQNLNHDAMYWYRQDPGQGLRLIYYSQIVNDFQKGDIAEGYSVSREKKESFPLTVTSAQKNPTAFYLCASREGQGPYEQYFGPGTRLTVT.

This clone turned up a few times. This chain connects TRBV10-1 to TRBJ2-1; tentative D call: TRBD2 (6 bases). In germline, CDR1 is WNHNN, CDR2 SYGVQD (reference sequence). There are 16 residues in the CDR3. V gave up 6 bases and J gave up 0 bases, with 15 bases separating them. CDR3 protein: CASSPFSGSSYNEQFF. For the CDR3, the DNA is TGCGCCAGCAGCCCTTTTAGCGGTAGCTCCTACAATGAGCAGTTCTTC.

This clone occurred a few times. V and J are TRBV5-4 and TRBJ2-2; D unresolved. Germline V gives CDR1 SGHNT, CDR2 YYREEE (reference sequence). The CDR3 has 12 residues. V was trimmed by 6 bases and J by 5 bases, leaving 8 bases between them. CDR3 sequence reads: CASNAETGELFF. CDR3 DNA: TGTGCCAGCAACGCCGAGACCGGGGAGCTGTTTTTT.

The chain links TRBV9 to TRBJ1-3; D gene uncertain. CDR1 and CDR2 from the germline V gene are SGDLS and YYNGEE. This CDR3 has 14 residues. The V and J ends lost 0 bases and 5 bases respectively, with 9 bases between them. The CDR3 sequence is CASSVGDMRNTIYF. CDR3 nucleotide sequence: TGTGCCAGCAGCGTAGGAGACATGAGAAACACCATATATTTT.

The chain uses TRBV30 and TRBJ2-5; a weak D match, TRBD1 (7 bases). Trimming pared 2 bases from V and 9 bases from J, leaving 22 bases between. The CDR3 runs 15 residues. CDR1 is GTSNPN and CDR2 is SVGIG in the germline V gene (reference sequence). In DNA form, the CDR3 reads TGTGCCTGGAGTCACCCCGGGACAGACGGGGAGGCCCAGTACTTC. As protein: CAWSHPGTDGEAQYF.

The chain couples TRBV27 to TRBJ1-2; 8 bases line up with TRBD1. This CDR3 is 15 amino acids long. The germline V gene has CDR1 MNHEY and CDR2 SMNVEV (reference sequence). Trimming removed 5 bases from V and 8 bases from J; junction bases left unmatched: 13. For the CDR3, the DNA is TGTGCCAGCAGTGGTCCGGGGACAGGTCCAAGGGGCTACACCTTC. It yields the protein CASSGPGTGPRGYTF.

This sequence joins TRBV6-1 and TRBJ1-4; TRBD1 matches at 7 bases. With V trimmed by 3 bases and J by 5 bases, 6 bases remained unmatched. This CDR3 contains 15 residues. CDR1 is MNHNS and CDR2 is SASEGT in the germline V gene. CDR3 DNA sequence: TGTGCCAGCAGTGAGCCTCCGACAGGGAATGAAAAACTGTTTTTT. This codes for CASSEPPTGNEKLFF.

V usage is TRBV6-4 and J usage is TRBJ2-1, with 11 bases identical to TRBD2. The germline gives CDR1 MRHNA, CDR2 SNTAGT. J gave up 6 bases and V 3 bases, and 4 bases lay outside the gene matches. CDR3 length: 15 amino acids. Here the CDR3 reads CASSELAGGSNEQFF. CDR3 nucleotides: TGTGCCAGCAGTGAGCTAGCGGGGGGCAGCAATGAGCAGTTCTTC.

The rearrangement uses TRBV4-2 and TRBJ2-3; 7 bases agree with TRBD2. The CDR3 sequence is 15 residues long. V was clipped by 0 bases and J by 6 bases; unmatched bases: 6. Per germline, CDR1 LGHNA and CDR2 YNFKEQ. Here the CDR3 DNA reads TGTGCCAGCAGCCAAGAGACGGGAGGCCCTGATACGCAGTATTTT. Protein: CASSQETGGPDTQYF.

This chain uses TRBV6-5 with TRBJ2-1; 10 bases line up with TRBD2. Germline assignment: CDR1 MNHEY and CDR2 SVGAGI. The J segment lost 5 bases and the V segment lost 6 bases, leaving 7 bases of the junction unmatched. This CDR3 comprises 15 residues. CDR3 region: CASRASGSLDNEQFF. DNA for the CDR3: TGTGCCAGCAGGGCTAGCGGGAGCCTGGACAATGAGCAGTTCTTC.

The rearrangement links TRBV5-4 to TRBJ2-1; D gene unclear. This CDR3 region has 12 residues. Germline CDR1 and CDR2: SGHNT and YYREEE (reference sequence). Trimming removed 3 bases from V and 6 bases from J, with 7 bases in between. The DNA for the CDR3 is TGTGCCAGCAGCTCCCTCCCCAATGAGCAGTTCTTC. Protein: CASSSLPNEQFF.

With respect to this clone: Distinct nucleotide sequences in the sample also encode this CDR3. The chain links TRBV7-3 to TRBJ1-1; no reliable D call. Germline V CDR1 and CDR2: SGHTA, FQGTGA. Trimming pared 3 bases from V and 2 bases from J, leaving 7 bases between. The CDR3 runs to 13 residues. CDR3 in DNA: TGTGCCAGCAGCTTGACGGGAAACACTGAAGCTTTCTTT. Translation: CASSLTGNTEAFF.

CDR3 sequence reads: CASSQGGALRTGELFF. CDR3 bases: TGCGCCAGCAGCCAAGGGGGCGCGCTCCGGACCGGGGAGCTGTTTTTT. The rearrangement uses TRBV4-1 and TRBJ2-2; weak D call: TRBD1 (5 bases). This CDR3 comprises 16 residues. V was cut by 1 base and J by 5 bases, with 14 bases left in between. Germline-derived CDR1 and CDR2 are MGHRA and YSYEKL.

In the case of this clone: Other DNA variants within this sample encode the same CDR3. This chain connects TRBV5-1 to TRBJ1-4; D unclear. The germline V and J ends were trimmed by 5 bases and 0 bases, with 17 bases remaining between them. Germline lookup yields CDR1 SGHRS and CDR2 YFSETQ. The CDR3 runs 17 residues. DNA of the CDR3: TGCGCCAGCAGTTCCGAGGCCTTACTTGCAACTAATGAAAAACTGTTTTTT. As protein: CASSSEALLATNEKLFF.

The rearrangement joins TRBV27 to TRBJ2-6; weak D call: TRBD1 (6 bases). V lost 1 base and J lost 12, with 22 bases in between. The germline V gene encodes CDR1 MNHEY and CDR2 SMNVEV (reference sequence). This CDR3 spans 17 amino acids. CDR3 amino acids: CASSLFKNRAQGSVLTF. The CDR3 coding sequence is TGTGCCAGCAGTTTATTCAAAAACAGGGCCCAGGGTAGCGTCCTGACTTTC.

In its sample, this clone was seen once. The chain combines TRBV20-1 with TRBJ1-5; TRBD1 might be the D (6 bases). Germline lookup yields CDR1 DFQATT and CDR2 SNEGSKA (reference sequence). The length of the CDR3 is 11 residues. V dropped 5 bases and J dropped 4 bases, with 6 bases sitting between them. This CDR3 reads CSAQGNQPQHF. In nucleotides, the CDR3 is TGCAGTGCTCAGGGGAATCAGCCCCAGCATTTT.

The chain uses TRBV11-3 and TRBJ2-2; tentative D call: TRBD1 (6 bases). The CDR3 has 14 residues. Trimming pared 4 bases from V and 5 bases from J, leaving 11 bases between. Germline values: CDR1 SGHNT, CDR2 YENEEA. The CDR3 DNA reads TGTGCCAGCAGCTCCAGTACAGGGACCGGGGAGCTGTTTTTT. This encodes CASSSSTGTGELFF.

This sequence joins TRBV6-1 and TRBJ1-6, with a weak D call TRBD1 (6 bases). Trimming shortened V by 6 bases and J by 8 bases, and 11 bases separated the two germline ends. There are 13 residues in the CDR3. CDR1 and CDR2 from the germline V gene are MNHNS and SASEGT. CDR3 bases: TGTGCCAGCAGCGGGGGGGCTGATTCACCCCTCCACTTT. It specifies CASSGGADSPLHF.

The chain recombines TRBV7-9 with TRBJ2-1, with 12 positions matching TRBD2. The CDR3 sequence is 16 residues long. V shed 5 bases, J shed 2 bases, and the junction held 4 bases outside the gene matches. CDR1 is SEHNR, CDR2 FQNEAQ, per germline (reference sequence). CDR3 nucleotides: TGTGCCAGCAGCCCCTCTAGCGGGAGGGCCTACAATGAGCAGTTCTTC. Protein sequence: CASSPSSGRAYNEQFF.